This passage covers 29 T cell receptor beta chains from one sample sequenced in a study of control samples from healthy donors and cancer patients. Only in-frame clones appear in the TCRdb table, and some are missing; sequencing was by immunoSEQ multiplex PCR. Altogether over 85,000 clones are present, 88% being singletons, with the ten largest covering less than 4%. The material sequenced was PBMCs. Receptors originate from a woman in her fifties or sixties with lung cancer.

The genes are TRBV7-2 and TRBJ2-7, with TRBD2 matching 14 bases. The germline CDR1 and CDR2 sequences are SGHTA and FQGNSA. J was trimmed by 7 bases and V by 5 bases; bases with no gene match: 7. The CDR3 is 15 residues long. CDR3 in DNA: TGTGCCAGCAGCGTTAGACTAGCGGGGGGGCGGGAGCAGTACTTC. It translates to CASSVRLAGGREQYF.

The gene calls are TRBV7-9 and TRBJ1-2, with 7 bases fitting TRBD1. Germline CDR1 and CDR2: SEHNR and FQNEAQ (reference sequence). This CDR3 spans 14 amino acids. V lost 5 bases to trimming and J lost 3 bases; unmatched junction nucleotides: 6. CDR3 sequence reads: CASSPQQGHYGYTF. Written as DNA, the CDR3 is TGTGCCAGCAGCCCGCAACAGGGGCACTATGGCTACACCTTC.

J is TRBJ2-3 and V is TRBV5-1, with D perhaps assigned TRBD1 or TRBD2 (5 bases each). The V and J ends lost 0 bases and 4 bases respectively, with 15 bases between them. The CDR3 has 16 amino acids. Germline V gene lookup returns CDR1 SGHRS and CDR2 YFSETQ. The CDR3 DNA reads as TGCGCCAGCAGCTTGGGTCGGGGCAGGGCGGCAGATACGCAGTATTTT. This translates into CASSLGRGRAADTQYF.

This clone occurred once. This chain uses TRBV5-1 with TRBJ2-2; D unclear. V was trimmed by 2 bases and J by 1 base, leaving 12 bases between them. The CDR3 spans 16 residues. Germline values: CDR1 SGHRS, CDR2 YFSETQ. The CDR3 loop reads CASSFDGVWNTGELFF. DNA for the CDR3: TGCGCCAGCAGCTTCGACGGTGTTTGGAACACCGGGGAGCTGTTTTTT.

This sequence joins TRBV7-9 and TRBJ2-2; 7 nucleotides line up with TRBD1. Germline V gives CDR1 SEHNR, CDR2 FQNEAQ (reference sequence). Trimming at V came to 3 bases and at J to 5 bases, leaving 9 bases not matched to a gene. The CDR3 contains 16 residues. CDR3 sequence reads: CASSFQTGLQTGELFF. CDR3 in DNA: TGTGCCAGCAGCTTCCAGACAGGGCTTCAGACCGGGGAGCTGTTTTTT. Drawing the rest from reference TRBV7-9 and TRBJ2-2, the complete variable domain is DTGVSQNPRHKITKRGQNVTFRCDPISEHNRLYWYRQTLGQGPEFLTYFQNEAQLEKSRLLSDRFSAERPKGSFSTLEIQRTEQGDSAMYLCASSFQTGLQTGELFFGEGSRLTVL.

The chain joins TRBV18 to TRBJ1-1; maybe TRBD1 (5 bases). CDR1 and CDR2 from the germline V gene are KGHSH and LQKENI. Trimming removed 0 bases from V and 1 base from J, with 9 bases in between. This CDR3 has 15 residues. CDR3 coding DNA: TGTGCCAGCTCACCACCGGCAGGGCAGAACACTGAAGCTTTCTTT. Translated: CASSPPAGQNTEAFF.

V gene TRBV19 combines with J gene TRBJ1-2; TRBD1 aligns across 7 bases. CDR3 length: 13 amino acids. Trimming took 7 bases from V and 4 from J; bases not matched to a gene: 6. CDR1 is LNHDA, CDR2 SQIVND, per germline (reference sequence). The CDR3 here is CASTWTGGYGYTF. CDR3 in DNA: TGTGCCAGTACCTGGACAGGCGGCTATGGCTACACCTTC.

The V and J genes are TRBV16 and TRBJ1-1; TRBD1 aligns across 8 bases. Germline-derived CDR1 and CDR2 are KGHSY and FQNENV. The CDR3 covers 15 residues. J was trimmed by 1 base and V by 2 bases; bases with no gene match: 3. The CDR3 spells CASSQNRGRNTEAFF. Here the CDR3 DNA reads TGTGCCAGCAGCCAAAACAGGGGGAGGAACACTGAAGCTTTCTTT.

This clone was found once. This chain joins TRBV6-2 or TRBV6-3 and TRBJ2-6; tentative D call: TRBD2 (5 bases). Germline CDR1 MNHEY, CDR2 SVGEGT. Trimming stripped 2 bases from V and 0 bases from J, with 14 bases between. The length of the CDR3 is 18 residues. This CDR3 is CASSYERSPPSGANVLTF. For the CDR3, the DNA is TGTGCCAGCAGTTACGAGCGGTCACCACCCTCTGGGGCCAACGTCCTGACTTTC.

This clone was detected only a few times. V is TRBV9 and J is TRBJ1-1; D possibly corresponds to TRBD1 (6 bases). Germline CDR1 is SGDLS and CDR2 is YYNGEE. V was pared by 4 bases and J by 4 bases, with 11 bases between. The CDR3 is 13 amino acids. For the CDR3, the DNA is TGTGCCAGCAGCCTAGGGGGGGGCACTGAAGCTTTCTTT. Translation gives CASSLGGGTEAFF.

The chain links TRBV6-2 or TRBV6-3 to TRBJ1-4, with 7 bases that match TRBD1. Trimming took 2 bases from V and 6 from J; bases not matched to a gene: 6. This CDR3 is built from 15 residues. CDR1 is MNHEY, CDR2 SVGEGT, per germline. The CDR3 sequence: CASSYDGTVDEKLFF. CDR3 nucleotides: TGTGCCAGCAGTTACGACGGGACAGTCGATGAAAAACTGTTTTTT.

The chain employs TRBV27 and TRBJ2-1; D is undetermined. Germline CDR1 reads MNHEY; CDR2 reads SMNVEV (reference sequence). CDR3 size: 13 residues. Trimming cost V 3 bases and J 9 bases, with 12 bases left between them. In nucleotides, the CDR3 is TGTGCCAGCAGTTTCGGACGGGCCGGTGAGCAGTTCTTC. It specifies CASSFGRAGEQFF.

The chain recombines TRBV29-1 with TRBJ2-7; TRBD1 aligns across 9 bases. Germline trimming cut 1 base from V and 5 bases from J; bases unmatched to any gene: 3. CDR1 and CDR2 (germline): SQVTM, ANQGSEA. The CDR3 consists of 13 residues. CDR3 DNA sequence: TGCAGCGTTGAAGGGACAGGGGTGAACGAGCAGTACTTC. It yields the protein CSVEGTGVNEQYF.

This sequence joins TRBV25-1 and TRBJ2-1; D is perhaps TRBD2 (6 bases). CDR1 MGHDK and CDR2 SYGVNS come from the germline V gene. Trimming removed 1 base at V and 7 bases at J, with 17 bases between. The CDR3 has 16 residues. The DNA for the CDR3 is TGTGCCAGCAGTGAATTTGGGCTTGGGGGGAAAAATGAGCAGTTCTTC. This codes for CASSEFGLGGKNEQFF.

CDR3 DNA: TGCGCCAGCAGCTTGGAAGGTAGGGGTAGCGTGAATGAGCAGTTCTTC. Translated: CASSLEGRGSVNEQFF. The V call is TRBV5-1, the J call TRBJ2-1; the D gene could be TRBD1 or TRBD2 (5 bases each). The CDR3 is 16 residues long. Per germline, CDR1 SGHRS and CDR2 YFSETQ. Deletions cut 0 bases from V and 7 bases from J, with 17 bases between.

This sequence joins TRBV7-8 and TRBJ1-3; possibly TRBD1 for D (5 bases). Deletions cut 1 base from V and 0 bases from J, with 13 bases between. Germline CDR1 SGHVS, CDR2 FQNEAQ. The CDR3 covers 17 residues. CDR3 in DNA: TGTGCCAGCAGCTTAGGGCTGGGGGATAACTCTGGAAACACCATATATTTT. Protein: CASSLGLGDNSGNTIYF.

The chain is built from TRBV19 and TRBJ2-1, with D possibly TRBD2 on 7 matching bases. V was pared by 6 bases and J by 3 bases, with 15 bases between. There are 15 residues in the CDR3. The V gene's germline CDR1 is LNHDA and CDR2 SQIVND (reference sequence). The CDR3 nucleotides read TGTGCCAGTAGAGGAGGGGGGGCCAACTACAATGAGCAGTTCTTC. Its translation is CASRGGGANYNEQFF.

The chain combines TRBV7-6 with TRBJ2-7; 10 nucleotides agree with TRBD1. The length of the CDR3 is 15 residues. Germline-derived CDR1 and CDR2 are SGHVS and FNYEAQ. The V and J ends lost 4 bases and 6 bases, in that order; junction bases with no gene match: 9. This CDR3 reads CASSSPDRGGFEQYF. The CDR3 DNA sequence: TGTGCCAGCAGCTCTCCGGACAGGGGGGGATTCGAGCAGTACTTC. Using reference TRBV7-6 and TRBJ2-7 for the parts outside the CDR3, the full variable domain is GAGVSQSPRYKVTKRGQDVALRCDPISGHVSLYWYRQALGQGPEFLTYFNYEAQQDKSGLPNDRFSAERPEGSISTLTIQRTEQRDSAMYRCASSSPDRGGFEQYFGPGTRLTVT.

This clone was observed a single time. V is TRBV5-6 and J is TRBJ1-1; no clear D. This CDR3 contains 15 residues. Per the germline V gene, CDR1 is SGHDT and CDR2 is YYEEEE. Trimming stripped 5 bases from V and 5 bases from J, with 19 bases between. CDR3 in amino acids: CASRPDPFLGTEAFF. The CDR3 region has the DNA TGTGCCAGCAGACCCGACCCCTTCCTAGGAACTGAAGCTTTCTTT.

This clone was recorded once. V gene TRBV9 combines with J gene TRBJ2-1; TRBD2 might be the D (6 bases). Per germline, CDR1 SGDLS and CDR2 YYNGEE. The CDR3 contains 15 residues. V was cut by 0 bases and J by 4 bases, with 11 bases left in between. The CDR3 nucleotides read TGTGCCAGCAGCGTAGTCGGGGGAGCGTACAATGAGCAGTTCTTC. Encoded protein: CASSVVGGAYNEQFF. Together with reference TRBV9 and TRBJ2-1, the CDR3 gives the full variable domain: DSGVTQTPKHLITATGQRVTLRCSPRSGDLSVYWYQQSLDQGLQFLIQYYNGEERAKGNILERFSAQQFPDLHSELNLSSLELGDSALYFCASSVVGGAYNEQFFGPGTRLTVL.

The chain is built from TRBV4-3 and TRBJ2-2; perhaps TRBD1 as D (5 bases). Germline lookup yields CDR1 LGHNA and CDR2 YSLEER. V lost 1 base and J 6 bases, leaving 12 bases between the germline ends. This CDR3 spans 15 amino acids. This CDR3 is CASSQVSGYPGELFF. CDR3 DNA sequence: TGCGCCAGCAGCCAAGTGTCAGGGTACCCCGGGGAGCTGTTTTTT.

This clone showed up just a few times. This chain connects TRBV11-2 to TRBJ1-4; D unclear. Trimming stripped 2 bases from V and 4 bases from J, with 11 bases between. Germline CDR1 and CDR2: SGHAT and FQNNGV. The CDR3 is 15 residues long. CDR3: CASSLLGRINEKLFF. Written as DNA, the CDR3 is TGTGCCAGCAGCTTATTGGGCAGGATTAATGAAAAACTGTTTTTT.

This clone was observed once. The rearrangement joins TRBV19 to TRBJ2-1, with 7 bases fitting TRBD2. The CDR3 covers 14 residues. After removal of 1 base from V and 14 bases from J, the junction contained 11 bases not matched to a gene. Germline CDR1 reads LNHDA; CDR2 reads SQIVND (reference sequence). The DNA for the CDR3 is TGTGCCAGTAGTATAGGGGTTTCGGGAGGCGGTAAGTTCTTC. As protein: CASSIGVSGGGKFF.

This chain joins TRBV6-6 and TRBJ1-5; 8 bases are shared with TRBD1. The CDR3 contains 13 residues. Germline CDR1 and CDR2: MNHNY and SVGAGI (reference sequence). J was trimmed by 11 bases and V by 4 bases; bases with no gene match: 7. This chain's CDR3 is CASSSNSGGTQHF. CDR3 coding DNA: TGTGCCAGCAGTTCGAATTCAGGGGGCACCCAGCATTTT.

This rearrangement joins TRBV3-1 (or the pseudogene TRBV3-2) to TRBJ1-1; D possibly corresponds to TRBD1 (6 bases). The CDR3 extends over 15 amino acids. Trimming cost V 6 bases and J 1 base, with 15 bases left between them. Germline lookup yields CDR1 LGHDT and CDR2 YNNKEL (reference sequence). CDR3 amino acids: CASSQRGGGNTEAFF. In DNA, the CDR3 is TGTGCCAGCAGTCAACGAGGGGGGGGGAACACTGAAGCTTTCTTT.

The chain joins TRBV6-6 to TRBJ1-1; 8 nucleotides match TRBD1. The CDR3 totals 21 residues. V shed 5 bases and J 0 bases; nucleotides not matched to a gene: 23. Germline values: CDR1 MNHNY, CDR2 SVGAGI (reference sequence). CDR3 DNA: TGTGCCAGCAGTCATTCGTCGGGGGGCTTACAGGGGGGAACCCTGAACACTGAAGCTTTCTTT. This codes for CASSHSSGGLQGGTLNTEAFF.

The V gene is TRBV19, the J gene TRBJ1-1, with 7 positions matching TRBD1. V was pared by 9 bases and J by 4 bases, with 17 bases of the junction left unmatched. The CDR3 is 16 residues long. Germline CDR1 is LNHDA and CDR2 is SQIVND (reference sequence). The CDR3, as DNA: TGTGCCAGCAAATCTTCCAGTAGGGGGACAGCCACTGAAGCTTTCTTT. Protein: CASKSSSRGTATEAFF.

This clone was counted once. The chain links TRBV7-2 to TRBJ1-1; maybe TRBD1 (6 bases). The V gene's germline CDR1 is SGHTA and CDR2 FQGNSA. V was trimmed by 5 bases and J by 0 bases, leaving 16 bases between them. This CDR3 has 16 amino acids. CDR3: CASSQGQPSMNTEAFF. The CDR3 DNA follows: TGTGCCAGCAGCCAAGGACAGCCGAGTATGAACACTGAAGCTTTCTTT.

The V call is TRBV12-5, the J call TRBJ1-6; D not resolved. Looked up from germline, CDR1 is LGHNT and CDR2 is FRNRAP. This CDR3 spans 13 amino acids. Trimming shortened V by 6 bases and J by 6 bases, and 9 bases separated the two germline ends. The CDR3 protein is CASGQLSNSPLHF. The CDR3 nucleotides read TGTGCTAGTGGCCAGCTGAGTAATTCACCCCTCCACTTT.